Sequencing of this TCR beta chain was carried out in a study of CD8 T cells in ankylosing spondylitis. As for this clonotype: As yet, its antigen is unknown.

Study observations and caveats: Ankylosing spondylitis blood seemed to carry a telltale TCR beta motif made of under ten highly homologous variants.

The CDR3 covers 16 residues. Germline V CDR1 and CDR2: SNHLY, FYNNEI. V was clipped by 6 bases and J by 8 bases; unmatched bases: 15. As the method for making TCR beta libraries, quantitative 5'-RACE with molecular barcodes was used. TCRdb processed the 5' RACE reads anew with MiXCR; each CDR3 protein has one entry. Of a few hundred thousand distinct CDR3 sequences listed, 8% are singletons. The TCR comes from a male donor with ankylosing spondylitis. Sequenced input: blood, either unsorted or a sorted T cell fraction (not recorded which). The rearrangement uses TRBV2 and TRBJ2-1; TRBD2 matches at 8 bases. The CDR3 sequence: CASRARTSPYMDEQFF. CDR3 sequence (DNA): TGTGCCAGCAGGGCTCGGACTAGCCCCTACATGGATGAGCAGTTCTTC.